This TCR beta chain is from a study of cytomegalovirus exposure and HLA in healthy donors. Regarding the study as a whole: Analysis was performed later, and it showed HLA-associated TCR beta chains to be more clonally expanded than equally common others. Some V segments could not be told apart, so they were left out, TRBV6-2 and TRBV6-3 among them.

A remark on this clone: The antigen is unknown. The junction departs from germline at one end; a sequencing error may be responsible.

The CDR3 runs 19 residues. Germline-derived CDR1 and CDR2 are SSHAT and FNYEAQ (reference sequence). The PCR ran on 60 Vbeta and 13 Jbeta primers. Clones were read by immunoSEQ multiplex PCR, and TCRdb kept only the in-frame ones, dropping some. The table has approximately 92,000 clones, about 86% seen once. This chain links TRBV7-7 with TRBJ2-2, with 10 bases lining up with TRBD1. This sequence was found in a woman aged 70-85 years in good health and CMV-seropositive. The sample taken for sequencing was PBMCs. The CDR3 bases are TGTGCTAGCAGCACGTCCCCCGGGACAGGGGACGTAAACACCGGGGAGCTGTTTTTT. It encodes CASSTSPGTGDVNTGELFF.